This T cell receptor beta chain was obtained from a study of T-cell memory formation after mild COVID-19. About the study: In these data, TCR clusters were largely donor specific. Study-level results: For contracting clones, CD4+ ones sat mainly in CM and EM, CD8+ in EMRA.

The CDR3 covers 13 residues. V lost 3 bases, J lost 10 bases, and 14 bases lay in between. Germline V gene lookup returns CDR1 SGHRS and CDR2 YFSETQ. Details on this clonotype: Its antigen remains unidentified.

TCRdb recomputed calls from the 5' RACE reads with MiXCR, one row per CDR3 protein. In the table there are just over 350,000 distinct CDR3 sequences, about 15% of which are singletons. V gene TRBV5-1 combines with J gene TRBJ2-1, with D possibly called TRBD1 or TRBD2 (6 bases each). Material: PBMCs or a T cell subset sorted from them (not recorded which). This receptor was taken from a man younger than 35 who had mild COVID-19 (a few samples of this study predate the infection). Cell type and time point are not known. Here the CDR3 reads CASSSRGPGEQFF. For the CDR3, the DNA is TGCGCCAGCAGCTCCCGGGGGCCGGGAGAGCAGTTCTTC.